This entry concerns a single T cell receptor (beta chain). The record originates from a study of T cell changes during pregnancy in multiple sclerosis. Germline lookup yields CDR1 SGHAT and CDR2 FQDESV (reference sequence). The CDR3 consists of 16 residues. V lost 5 bases and J lost 0; bases outside the gene matches: 5. Measured with immunoSEQ multiplex PCR; TCRdb has only the in-frame clones, and not every one. The table has just under 85,000 clones, about 89% seen once. This specimen was peripheral blood, taken in the first trimester of pregnancy. This chain joins TRBV11-1 and TRBJ2-5; 11 bases align to TRBD2. The receptor was derived from a female donor with multiple sclerosis, enrolled in a pregnancy study. Written as DNA, the CDR3 is TGTGCCAGCAGCAACCTAGCGGGGGGCCACCAAGAGACCCAGTACTTC. Translating it yields CASSNLAGGHQETQYF.